The entry below gives a single T cell receptor beta chain sequence along with its context. What it binds is unknown. PCR involved 60 Vbeta and 13 Jbeta primers. Profiled with immunoSEQ multiplex PCR; TCRdb holds only in-frame clones, not every one. Of 130,000 or so clones in the sample, about 77% were seen once. V trimming: 2 bases; J trimming: 5 bases; junction bases outside the gene matches: 11. The CDR3 contains 17 residues. Germline CDR1 is KGHSH and CDR2 is LQKENI. The data derive from a study of cytomegalovirus exposure and HLA in healthy donors. Study-wide results and caveats: Listed as cytomegalovirus-associated were 164 TCR beta chains. A later analysis found that most CMV-associated TCR beta chains appeared HLA-restricted. V- and J-gene trimming of TCR beta was linked (in a later analysis) to a missense DCLRE1C variant.

The donors gave bone marrow, and they were healthy. Sequencing was done on a sample of PBMCs. The receptor's source is a man aged 50-60 years in good health and CMV-seronegative. V is TRBV18 and J is TRBJ2-2, with 7 positions matching TRBD1. The CDR3 region is CASSPVARQGWTGELFF. As DNA, the CDR3 is TGTGCCAGCTCACCAGTGGCTAGACAGGGTTGGACCGGGGAGCTGTTTTTT.